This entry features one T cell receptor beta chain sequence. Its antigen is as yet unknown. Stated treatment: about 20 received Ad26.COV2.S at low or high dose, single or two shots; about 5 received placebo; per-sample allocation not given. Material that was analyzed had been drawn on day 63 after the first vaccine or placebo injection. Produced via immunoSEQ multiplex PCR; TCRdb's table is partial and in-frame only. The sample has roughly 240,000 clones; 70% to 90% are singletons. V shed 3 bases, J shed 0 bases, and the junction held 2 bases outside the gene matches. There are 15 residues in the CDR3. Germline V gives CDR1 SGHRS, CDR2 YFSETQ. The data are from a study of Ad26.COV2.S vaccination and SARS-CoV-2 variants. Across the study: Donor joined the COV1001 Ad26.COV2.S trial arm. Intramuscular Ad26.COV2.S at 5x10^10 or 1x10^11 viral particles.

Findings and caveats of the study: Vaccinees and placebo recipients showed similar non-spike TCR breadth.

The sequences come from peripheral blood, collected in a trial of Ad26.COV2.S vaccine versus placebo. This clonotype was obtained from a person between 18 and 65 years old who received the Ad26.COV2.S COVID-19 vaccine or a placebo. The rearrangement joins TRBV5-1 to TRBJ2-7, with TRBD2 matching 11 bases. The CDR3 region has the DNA TGCGCCAGCAGCTGGGGACTAGCGGCCTCCTACGAGCAGTACTTC. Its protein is CASSWGLAASYEQYF. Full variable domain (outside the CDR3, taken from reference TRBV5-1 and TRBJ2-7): KAGVTQTPRYLIKTRGQQVTLSCSPISGHRSVSWYQQTPGQGLQFLFEYFSETQRNKGNFPGRFSGRQFSNSRSEMNVSTLELGDSALYLCASSWGLAASYEQYFGPGTRLTVT.